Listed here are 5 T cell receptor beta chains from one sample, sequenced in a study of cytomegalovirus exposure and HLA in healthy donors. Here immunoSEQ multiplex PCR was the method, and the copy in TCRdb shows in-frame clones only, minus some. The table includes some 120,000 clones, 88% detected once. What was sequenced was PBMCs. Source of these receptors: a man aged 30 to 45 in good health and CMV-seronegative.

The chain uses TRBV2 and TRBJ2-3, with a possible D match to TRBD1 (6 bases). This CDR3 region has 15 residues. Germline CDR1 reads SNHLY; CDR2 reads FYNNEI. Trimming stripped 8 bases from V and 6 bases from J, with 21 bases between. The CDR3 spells CASLAGDISWDTQYF. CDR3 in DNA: TGTGCCAGCTTGGCCGGGGACATCTCCTGGGATACGCAGTATTTT.

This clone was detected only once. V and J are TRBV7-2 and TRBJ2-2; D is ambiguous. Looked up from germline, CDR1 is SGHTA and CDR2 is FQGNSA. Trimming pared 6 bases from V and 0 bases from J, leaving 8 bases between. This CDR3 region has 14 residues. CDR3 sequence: CASRSAANTGELFF. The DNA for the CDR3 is TGTGCCAGCAGGAGCGCTGCGAACACCGGGGAGCTGTTTTTT.

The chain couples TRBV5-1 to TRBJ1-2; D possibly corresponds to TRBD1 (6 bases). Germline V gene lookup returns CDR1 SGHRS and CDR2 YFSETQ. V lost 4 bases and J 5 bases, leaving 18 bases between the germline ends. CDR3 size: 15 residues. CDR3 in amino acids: CASSIVRDKSYGYTF. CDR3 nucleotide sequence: TGCGCCAGCAGCATAGTCCGGGACAAGAGTTATGGCTACACCTTC.

The CDR3 nucleotides read TGTGCCAGCAGTTTGAATAGCGGGAGGGAAAACTACGAGCAGTACTTC. It translates to CASSLNSGRENYEQYF. The rearrangement uses TRBV28 and TRBJ2-7, with TRBD2 matching 11 bases. The V and J ends lost 3 bases and 3 bases, in that order; junction bases with no gene match: 7. The CDR3 is made up of 16 amino acids. Germline V CDR1 and CDR2: MDHEN, SYDVKM.

CDR3 in amino acids: CASRPGQANSPLHF. The CDR3 DNA is TGTGCCAGCAGACCGGGACAGGCTAATTCACCCCTCCACTTT. V and J are TRBV6-5 and TRBJ1-6; 8 bases align to TRBD1. With 6 bases clipped from V and 6 bases from J, the junction kept 4 bases outside the gene matches. This CDR3 spans 14 amino acids. CDR1 and CDR2 (germline): MNHEY, SVGAGI.